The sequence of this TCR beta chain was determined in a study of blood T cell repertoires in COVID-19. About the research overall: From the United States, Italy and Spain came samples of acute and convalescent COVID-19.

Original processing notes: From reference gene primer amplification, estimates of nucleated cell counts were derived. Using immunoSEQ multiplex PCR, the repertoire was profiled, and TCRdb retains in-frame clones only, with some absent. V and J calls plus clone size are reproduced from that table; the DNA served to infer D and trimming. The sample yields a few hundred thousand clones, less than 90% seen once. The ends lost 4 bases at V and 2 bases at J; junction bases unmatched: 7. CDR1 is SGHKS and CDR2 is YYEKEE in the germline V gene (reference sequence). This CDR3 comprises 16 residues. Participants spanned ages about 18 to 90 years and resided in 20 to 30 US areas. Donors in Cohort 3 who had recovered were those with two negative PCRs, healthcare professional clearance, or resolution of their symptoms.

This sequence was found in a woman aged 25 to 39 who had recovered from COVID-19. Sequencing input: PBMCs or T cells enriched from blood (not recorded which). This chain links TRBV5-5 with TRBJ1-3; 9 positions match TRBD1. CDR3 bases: TGTGCCAGCAGCGTGGGACAGGGCTTTCCTGGAAACACCATATATTTT. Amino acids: CASSVGQGFPGNTIYF. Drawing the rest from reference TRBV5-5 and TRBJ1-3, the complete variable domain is DAGVTQSPTHLIKTRGQQVTLRCSPISGHKSVSWYQQVLGQGPQFIFQYYEKEERGRGNFPDRFSARQFPNYSSELNVNALLLGDSALYLCASSVGQGFPGNTIYFGEGSWLTVV.